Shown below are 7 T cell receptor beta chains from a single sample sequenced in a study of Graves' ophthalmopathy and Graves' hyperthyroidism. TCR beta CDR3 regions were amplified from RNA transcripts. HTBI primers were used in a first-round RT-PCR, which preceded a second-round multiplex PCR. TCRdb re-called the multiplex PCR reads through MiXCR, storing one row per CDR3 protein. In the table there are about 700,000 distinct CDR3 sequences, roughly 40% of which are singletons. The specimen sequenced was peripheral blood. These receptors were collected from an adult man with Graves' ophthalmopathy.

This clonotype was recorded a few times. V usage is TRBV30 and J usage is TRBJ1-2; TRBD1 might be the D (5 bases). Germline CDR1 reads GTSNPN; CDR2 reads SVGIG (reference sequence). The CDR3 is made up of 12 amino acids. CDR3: CVQDGALRGYTF. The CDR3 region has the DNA TGTGTCCAGGATGGGGCACTTCGTGGCTACACCTTC.

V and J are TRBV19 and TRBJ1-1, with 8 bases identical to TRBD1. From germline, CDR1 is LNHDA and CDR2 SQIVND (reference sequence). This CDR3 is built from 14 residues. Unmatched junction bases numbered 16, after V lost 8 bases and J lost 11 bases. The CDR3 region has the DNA TGTGCCAGTCAAGCCGGGACAGGTCAACTGGGGGCTTTCTTT. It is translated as CASQAGTGQLGAFF.

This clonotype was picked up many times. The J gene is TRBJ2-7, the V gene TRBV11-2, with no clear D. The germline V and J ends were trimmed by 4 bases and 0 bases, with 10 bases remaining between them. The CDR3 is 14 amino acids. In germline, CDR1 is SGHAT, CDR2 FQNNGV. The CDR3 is CASSSRLSSYEQYF. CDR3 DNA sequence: TGTGCCAGCAGCTCAAGGTTAAGCTCCTACGAGCAGTACTTC.

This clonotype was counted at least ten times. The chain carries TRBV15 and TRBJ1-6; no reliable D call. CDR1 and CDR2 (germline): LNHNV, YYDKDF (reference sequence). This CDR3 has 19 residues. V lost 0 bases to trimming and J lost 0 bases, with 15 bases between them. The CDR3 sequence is CATSREEGAISSYNSPLHF. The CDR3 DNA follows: TGTGCCACCAGCAGAGAGGAAGGTGCAATTAGCTCCTATAATTCACCCCTCCACTTT.

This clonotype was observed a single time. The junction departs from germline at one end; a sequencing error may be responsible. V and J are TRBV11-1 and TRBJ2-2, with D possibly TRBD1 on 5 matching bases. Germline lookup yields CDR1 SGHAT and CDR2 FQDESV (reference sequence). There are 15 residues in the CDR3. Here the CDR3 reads CASSLDTANTGELFF. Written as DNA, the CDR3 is TGCGCCAGCAGCTTGGACACCGCGAACACCGGGGAGCTGTTTTTT.

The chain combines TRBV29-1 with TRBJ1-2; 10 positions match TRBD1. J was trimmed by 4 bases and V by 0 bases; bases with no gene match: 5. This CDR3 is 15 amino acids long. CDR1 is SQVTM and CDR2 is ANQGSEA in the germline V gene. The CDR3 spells CSVEETGGNFYGYTF. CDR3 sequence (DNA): TGCAGCGTTGAAGAGACAGGGGGCAATTTCTATGGCTACACCTTC. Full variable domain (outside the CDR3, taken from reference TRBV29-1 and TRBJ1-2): SAVISQKPSRDICQRGTSLTIQCQVDSQVTMMFWYRQQPGQSLTLIATANQGSEATYESGFVIDKFPISRPNLTFSTLTVSNMSPEDSSIYLCSVEETGGNFYGYTFGSGTRLTVV.

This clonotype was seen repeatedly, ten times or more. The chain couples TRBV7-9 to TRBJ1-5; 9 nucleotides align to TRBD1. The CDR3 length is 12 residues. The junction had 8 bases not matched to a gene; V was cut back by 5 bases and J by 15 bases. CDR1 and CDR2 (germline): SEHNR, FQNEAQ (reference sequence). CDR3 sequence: CASSTNRGLRHF. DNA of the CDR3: TGTGCCAGCAGCACTAACAGGGGGCTCAGGCATTTT.